The 27 T cell receptor beta chains in this list originate from one sample, sequenced in a study of blood T cell repertoires in COVID-19. The repertoire was sequenced with immunoSEQ multiplex PCR; TCRdb's copy has only in-frame clones and lacks some. The sample consists of more than 110,000 clones, about 82% of them appearing once. Sequenced: peripheral blood. Receptors originate from a man aged 50-59 years with acute or convalescent COVID-19.

The chain has TRBV19 and TRBJ2-6, with D possibly matching TRBD2 (5 bases). The V gene lost 3 bases and the J gene lost 1 base, with 13 bases spanning the gap. The CDR3 totals 17 residues. Germline-derived CDR1 and CDR2 are LNHDA and SQIVND (reference sequence). This chain's CDR3 is CASSISASLSGANVLTF. The CDR3 bases are TGTGCCAGTAGTATCTCTGCTAGCCTTTCTGGGGCCAACGTCCTGACTTTC.

The chain has TRBV14 and TRBJ1-1; weak D call: TRBD1 (5 bases). This CDR3 has 14 residues. Between the trimmed V and J ends, which lost 2 bases and 4 bases, there was a span of 11 bases. The germline V gene has CDR1 SGHDN and CDR2 FVKESK. The chain's CDR3 is CASSQIGGGTEAFF. CDR3 sequence (DNA): TGTGCCAGCAGCCAAATCGGGGGGGGCACTGAAGCTTTCTTT.

The V call is TRBV6-5, the J call TRBJ1-2; 8 nucleotides match TRBD1. Germline lookup yields CDR1 MNHEY and CDR2 SVGAGI. The trim removed 6 bases at V and 0 bases at J, leaving 6 bases unmatched. The CDR3 has 15 residues. The CDR3 region has the DNA TGTGCCAGCAGCCGGGACAGGCAAACTAACTATGGCTACACCTTC. This encodes CASSRDRQTNYGYTF.

This clone came up a few times. The chain combines TRBV15 with TRBJ1-5; 7 positions agree with TRBD1. The CDR3 covers 13 residues. Germline CDR1 reads LNHNV; CDR2 reads YYDKDF (reference sequence). V trimming: 6 bases; J trimming: 4 bases; junction bases outside the gene matches: 3. The CDR3 DNA is TGTGCCACCAGGGGGGACAGAAATCAGCCCCAGCATTTT. This sequence encodes CATRGDRNQPQHF. Full variable domain (outside the CDR3, taken from reference TRBV15 and TRBJ1-5): DAMVIQNPRYQVTQFGKPVTLSCSQTLNHNVMYWYQQKSSQAPKLLFHYYDKDFNNEADTPDNFQSRRPNTSFCFLDIRSPGLGDTAMYLCATRGDRNQPQHFGDGTRLSIL.

The V gene is TRBV10-2, the J gene TRBJ1-3, with a tentative D call TRBD1 (5 bases). Trimming pared 1 base from V and 3 bases from J, leaving 13 bases between. In germline, CDR1 is WSHSY, CDR2 SAAADI. The CDR3 is 16 amino acids. The CDR3 DNA is TGCGCCAGCAGTGAGTTCCAGGGCCTCCATGGAAACACCATATATTTT. This translates into CASSEFQGLHGNTIYF.

Only one count was recorded for this clone. The CDR3 reads CASSLAPALGVSYEQYF. CDR3 nucleotides: TGTGCCAGCAGCTTAGCTCCAGCTCTAGGGGTTTCCTACGAGCAGTACTTC. The chain has TRBV7-6 and TRBJ2-7, with D perhaps TRBD1 (5 bases). The CDR3 is made up of 17 amino acids. Looked up from germline, CDR1 is SGHVS and CDR2 is FNYEAQ. V was clipped by 0 bases and J by 1 base, with 16 bases between them.

The chain uses TRBV3-1 (or the pseudogene TRBV3-2) and TRBJ1-6, with D possibly being TRBD1 (6 bases). The length of the CDR3 is 19 residues. CDR1 is LGHDT and CDR2 is YNNKEL in the germline V gene (reference sequence). V lost 1 base and J lost 9, with 25 bases in between. The chain's CDR3 is CASSQVFPARPRGGSPLHF. In DNA, the CDR3 is TGTGCCAGCAGCCAAGTCTTCCCCGCCCGGCCAAGAGGGGGTTCACCCCTCCACTTT.

This chain joins TRBV28 and TRBJ1-2, with D perhaps TRBD1 (5 bases). Germline V gene lookup returns CDR1 MDHEN and CDR2 SYDVKM. The V and J ends lost 5 bases and 5 bases respectively, with 12 bases between them. This CDR3 is built from 13 residues. The CDR3 bases are TGTGCCAGCAGTCGTGACAGCCTATATGGCTACACCTTC. Amino acid sequence: CASSRDSLYGYTF.

The chain combines TRBV6-5 with TRBJ1-2, with 7 bases matching TRBD1. This CDR3 is built from 14 residues. Per germline, CDR1 MNHEY and CDR2 SVGAGI. V dropped 7 bases and J dropped 1; count of bases not matched to a gene: 6. The CDR3 bases are TGTGCCAGCACCAGGGACAGAAGTAACTATGGCTACACCTTC. It codes for CASTRDRSNYGYTF.

This chain connects TRBV7-6 to TRBJ1-1; 12 bases map to TRBD1. Unmatched junction bases numbered 3, after V lost 1 base and J lost 0 bases. Germline V lookup: CDR1 SGHVS, CDR2 FNYEAQ. The CDR3 loop spans 17 amino acids. The CDR3: CASSLVGTGGLNTEAFF. The CDR3 DNA is TGTGCCAGCAGCTTAGTCGGGACAGGGGGCCTGAACACTGAAGCTTTCTTT.

The V and J genes are TRBV6-5 and TRBJ1-1, with 7 positions matching TRBD1. V lost 5 bases, J lost 11 bases, and 11 bases stayed unmatched. The CDR3 has 13 residues. Germline CDR1 and CDR2: MNHEY and SVGAGI. The CDR3 loop reads CASSTGQSPRAFF. Written as DNA, the CDR3 is TGTGCCAGCAGTACGGGACAGTCCCCTAGGGCTTTCTTT.

The chain carries TRBV27 and TRBJ1-6; TRBD1 matches at 9 bases. V was pared by 4 bases and J by 7 bases, with 2 bases of the junction left unmatched. The CDR3 contains 14 residues. The germline gives CDR1 MNHEY, CDR2 SMNVEV (reference sequence). Here the CDR3 DNA reads TGTGCCAGCAGTTCCGACAGGGGGAATTCACCCCTCCACTTT. As protein: CASSSDRGNSPLHF.

The V call is TRBV6-5, the J call TRBJ2-1; D not certain. V was cut by 0 bases and J by 4 bases, with 10 bases left in between. The CDR3 has 15 residues. Germline values: CDR1 MNHEY, CDR2 SVGAGI. CDR3 region: CASSYSFSGYNEQFF. CDR3 coding DNA: TGTGCCAGCAGTTACTCGTTTTCCGGGTACAATGAGCAGTTCTTC.

This chain links TRBV19 with TRBJ2-1, with 11 bases aligning to TRBD2. The CDR3 runs 15 residues. The germline gives CDR1 LNHDA, CDR2 SQIVND (reference sequence). Trimming took 2 bases from V and 8 from J; bases not matched to a gene: 5. CDR3 sequence: CASSIRSGRADEQFF. As DNA, the CDR3 is TGTGCCAGTAGTATACGTAGCGGGAGGGCCGATGAGCAGTTCTTC. The complete variable domain, with remaining parts taken from reference TRBV19 and TRBJ2-1, reads DGGITQSPKYLFRKEGQNVTLSCEQNLNHDAMYWYRQDPGQGLRLIYYSQIVNDFQKGDIAEGYSVSREKKESFPLTVTSAQKNPTAFYLCASSIRSGRADEQFFGPGTRLTVL.

This CDR3 reads CASSLDRGFTDTQYF. CDR3 coding DNA: TGTGCCAGCAGCTTGGATAGGGGATTCACAGATACGCAGTATTTT. The chain is built from TRBV5-4 and TRBJ2-3; TRBD1 is a possible D gene (5 bases). Germline V CDR1 and CDR2: SGHNT, YYREEE (reference sequence). The V gene lost 0 bases and the J gene lost 2 bases, with 10 bases spanning the gap. The CDR3 covers 15 residues.

The chain is built from TRBV19 and TRBJ2-7; D possibly corresponds to TRBD2 (5 bases). CDR1 is LNHDA and CDR2 is SQIVND in the germline V gene (reference sequence). The CDR3 sequence is 14 residues long. V shed 3 bases and J shed 5 bases, with 14 bases lying between them. CDR3 bases: TGTGCCAGTAGTATCGACGGACTCAACAACGAGCAGTACTTC. This translates into CASSIDGLNNEQYF.

The chain joins TRBV12-5 to TRBJ1-1, with TRBD1 matching 9 bases. The V gene end was trimmed by 4 bases and the J gene end by 5 bases; junction bases not matched to a gene: 5. The CDR3 is 14 residues long. CDR1 LGHNT and CDR2 FRNRAP come from the germline V gene. As DNA, the CDR3 is TGTGCTAGTGGTTCTCGACAGGGGGGGACTGAAGCTTTCTTT. Its protein product is CASGSRQGGTEAFF.

The chain couples TRBV4-1 to TRBJ2-7, with 10 nucleotides matching TRBD2. Losses at the gene ends were 6 bases for V and 3 bases for J; bases not matched to a gene: 8. This CDR3 has 15 residues. Germline V gene sequence: CDR1 MGHRA, CDR2 YSYEKL. The CDR3 is CASSLGTSELYEQYF. CDR3 DNA sequence: TGCGCCAGCAGTTTAGGGACTAGCGAGCTCTACGAGCAGTACTTC.

The rearrangement joins TRBV7-6 to TRBJ1-6; D uncertain. Germline assignment: CDR1 SGHVS and CDR2 FNYEAQ. This CDR3 region has 14 residues. V dropped 2 bases and J dropped 5 bases, with 7 bases sitting between them. In nucleotides, the CDR3 is TGTGCCAGCAGCTTAACGGCGGATAATTCACCCCTCCACTTT. Translating gives CASSLTADNSPLHF. Combining the CDR3 with reference TRBV7-6 and TRBJ1-6 gives the whole variable domain GAGVSQSPRYKVTKRGQDVALRCDPISGHVSLYWYRQALGQGPEFLTYFNYEAQQDKSGLPNDRFSAERPEGSISTLTIQRTEQRDSAMYRCASSLTADNSPLHFGNGTRLTVT.

The chain links TRBV6-5 to TRBJ1-4; tentatively, D is TRBD1 (5 bases). The germline V gene encodes CDR1 MNHEY and CDR2 SVGAGI. The CDR3 runs to 14 residues. Between the trimmed V and J ends, which lost 7 bases and 8 bases, there was a span of 17 bases. The CDR3 region has the DNA TGTGCCAGCAACCTGGACTCAGGGAGGGAAAAACTGTTTTTT. Translation: CASNLDSGREKLFF.

The chain joins TRBV10-3 to TRBJ2-1; tentatively, D is TRBD1 (5 bases). Germline assignment: CDR1 ENHRY and CDR2 SYGVKD. The CDR3 consists of 13 residues. V lost 6 bases to trimming and J lost 6 bases, with 12 bases between them. The CDR3 spells CAISAGSANEQFF. CDR3 DNA: TGTGCCATCAGCGCAGGGTCGGCCAATGAGCAGTTCTTC.

The chain is built from TRBV7-2 and TRBJ2-1, with TRBD2 matching 9 bases. The CDR3 loop spans 15 amino acids. The V gene's germline CDR1 is SGHTA and CDR2 FQGNSA. With V trimmed by 5 bases and J by 3 bases, 5 bases remained unmatched. The CDR3 spells CASSTGGRVYNEQFF. The CDR3 DNA sequence: TGTGCCAGCAGCACAGGCGGGAGGGTCTACAATGAGCAGTTCTTC.

V usage is TRBV5-4 and J usage is TRBJ2-7; D is possibly TRBD1 (6 bases). The V gene lost 0 bases and the J gene lost 4 bases, with 11 bases spanning the gap. The CDR3 sequence is 14 residues long. Germline CDR1 is SGHNT and CDR2 is YYREEE (reference sequence). CDR3 sequence: CASSLDRVGYEQYF. Here the CDR3 DNA reads TGTGCCAGCAGCTTGGACAGGGTTGGATACGAGCAGTACTTC.

This chain links TRBV9 with TRBJ1-1, with a weak D call TRBD1 (5 bases). This CDR3 contains 14 residues. V lost 4 bases and J 2 bases, leaving 12 bases between the germline ends. In germline, CDR1 is SGDLS, CDR2 YYNGEE. The CDR3: CASSRGRANTEAFF. The CDR3 DNA follows: TGTGCCAGCAGCCGGGGGAGGGCAAACACTGAAGCTTTCTTT.

The CDR3 bases are TGTGCCAGCAGGAAACAGGGGGACCCGGAAAAACTGTTTTTT. Translation gives CASRKQGDPEKLFF. The V gene is TRBV25-1, the J gene TRBJ1-4; 8 positions match TRBD1. The germline CDR1 and CDR2 sequences are MGHDK and SYGVNS. Germline trimming cut 6 bases from V and 8 bases from J; bases unmatched to any gene: 8. The CDR3 has 14 amino acids.

The chain recombines TRBV24-1 with TRBJ1-5; TRBD1 aligns across 8 bases. Looked up from germline, CDR1 is KGHDR and CDR2 is SFDVKD. This CDR3 comprises 16 residues. The ends lost 7 bases at V and 1 base at J; junction bases unmatched: 8. Written as DNA, the CDR3 is TGTGCCACCAGCAACGACAGGGGCCCCAGCAATCAGCCCCAGCATTTT. The encoded protein is CATSNDRGPSNQPQHF.

V is TRBV29-1 and J is TRBJ2-3, with 8 nucleotides matching TRBD1. The CDR3 is 15 residues long. CDR1 is SQVTM and CDR2 is ANQGSEA in the germline V gene. V lost 2 bases and J lost 3; bases outside the gene matches: 7. The CDR3 region is CSVETGGFLTDTQYF. The CDR3 nucleotides are TGCAGCGTTGAAACAGGGGGGTTTCTGACAGATACGCAGTATTTT.